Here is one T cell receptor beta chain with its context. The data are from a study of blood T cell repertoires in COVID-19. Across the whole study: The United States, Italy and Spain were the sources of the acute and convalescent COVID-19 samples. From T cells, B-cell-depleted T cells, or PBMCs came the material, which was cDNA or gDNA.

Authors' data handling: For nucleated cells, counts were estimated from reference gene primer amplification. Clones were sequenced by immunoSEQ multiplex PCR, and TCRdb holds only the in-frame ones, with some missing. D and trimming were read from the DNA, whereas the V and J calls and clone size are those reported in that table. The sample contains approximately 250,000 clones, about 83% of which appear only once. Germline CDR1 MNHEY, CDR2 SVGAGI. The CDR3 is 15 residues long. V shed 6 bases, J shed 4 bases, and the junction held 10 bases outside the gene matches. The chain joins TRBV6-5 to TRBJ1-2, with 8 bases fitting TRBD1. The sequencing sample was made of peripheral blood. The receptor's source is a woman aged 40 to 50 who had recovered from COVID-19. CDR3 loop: CASSRGRGRGYGYTF. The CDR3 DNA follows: TGTGCCAGCAGCAGGGGGCGCGGCCGGGGCTATGGCTACACCTTC.